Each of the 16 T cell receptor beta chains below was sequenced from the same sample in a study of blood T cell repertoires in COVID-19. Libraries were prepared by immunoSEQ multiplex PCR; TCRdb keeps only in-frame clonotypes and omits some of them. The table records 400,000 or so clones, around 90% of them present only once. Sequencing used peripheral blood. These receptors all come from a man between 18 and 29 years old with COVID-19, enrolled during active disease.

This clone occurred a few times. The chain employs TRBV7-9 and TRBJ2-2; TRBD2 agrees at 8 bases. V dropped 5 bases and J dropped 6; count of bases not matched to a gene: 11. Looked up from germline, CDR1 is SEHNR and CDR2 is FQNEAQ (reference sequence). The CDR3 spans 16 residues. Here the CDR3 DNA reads TGTGCCAGCAGCATTGTCTCGGGGGGGCCCCCCGGGGAGCTGTTTTTT. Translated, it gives CASSIVSGGPPGELFF.

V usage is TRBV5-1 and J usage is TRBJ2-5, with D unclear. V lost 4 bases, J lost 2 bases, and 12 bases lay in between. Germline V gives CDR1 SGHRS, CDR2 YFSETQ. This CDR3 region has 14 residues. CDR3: CASSPTATQETQYF. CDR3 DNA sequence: TGCGCCAGCAGCCCCACAGCAACTCAAGAGACCCAGTACTTC.

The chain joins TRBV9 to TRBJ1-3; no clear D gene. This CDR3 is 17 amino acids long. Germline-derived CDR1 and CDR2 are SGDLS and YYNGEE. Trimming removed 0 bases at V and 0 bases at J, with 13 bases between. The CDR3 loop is CASSVGHQQSSGNTIYF. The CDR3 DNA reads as TGTGCCAGCAGCGTAGGACACCAACAGAGCTCTGGAAACACCATATATTTT.

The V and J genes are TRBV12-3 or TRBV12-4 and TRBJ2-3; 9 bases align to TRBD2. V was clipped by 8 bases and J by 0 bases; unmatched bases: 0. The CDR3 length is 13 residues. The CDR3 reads CASAGGSTDTQYF. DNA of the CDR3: TGTGCCAGCGCGGGAGGGAGCACAGATACGCAGTATTTT.

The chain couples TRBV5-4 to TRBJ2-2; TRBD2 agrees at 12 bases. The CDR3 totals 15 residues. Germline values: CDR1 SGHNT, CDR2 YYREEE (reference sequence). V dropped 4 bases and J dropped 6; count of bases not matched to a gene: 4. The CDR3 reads CASSPLAGGPGELFF. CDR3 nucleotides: TGTGCCAGCAGCCCACTAGCGGGGGGTCCCGGGGAGCTGTTTTTT.

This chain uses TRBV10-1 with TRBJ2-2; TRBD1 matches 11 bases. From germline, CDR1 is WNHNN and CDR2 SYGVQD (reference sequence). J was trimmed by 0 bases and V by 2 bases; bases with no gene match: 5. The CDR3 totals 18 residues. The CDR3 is CASSERVGQGANTGELFF. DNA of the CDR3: TGCGCCAGCAGTGAGAGAGTGGGACAGGGGGCGAACACCGGGGAGCTGTTTTTT.

The CDR3 coding sequence is TGTGCCAGCAGCTTAGGGCTAGCGGGGATGGTTTATACGCAGTATTTT. Translated: CASSLGLAGMVYTQYF. V and J are TRBV11-2 and TRBJ2-3; 9 bases are a match to TRBD2. CDR1 and CDR2 from the germline V gene are SGHAT and FQNNGV. Trimming at V came to 1 base and at J to 7 bases, leaving 9 bases not matched to a gene. CDR3 size: 16 residues.

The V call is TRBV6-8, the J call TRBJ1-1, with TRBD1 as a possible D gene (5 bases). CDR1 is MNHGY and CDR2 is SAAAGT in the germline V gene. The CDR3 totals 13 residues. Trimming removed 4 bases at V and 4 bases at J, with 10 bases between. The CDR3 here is CASSFPGGTEAFF. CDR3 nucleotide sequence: TGTGCCAGCAGTTTCCCCGGGGGCACTGAAGCTTTCTTT.

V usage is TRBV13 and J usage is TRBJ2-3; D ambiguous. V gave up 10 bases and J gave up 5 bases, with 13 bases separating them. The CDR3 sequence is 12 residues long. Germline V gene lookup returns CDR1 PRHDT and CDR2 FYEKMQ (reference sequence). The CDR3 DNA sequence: TGTGCCACCTCGCTTCTAAGAGATACGCAGTATTTT. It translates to CATSLLRDTQYF.

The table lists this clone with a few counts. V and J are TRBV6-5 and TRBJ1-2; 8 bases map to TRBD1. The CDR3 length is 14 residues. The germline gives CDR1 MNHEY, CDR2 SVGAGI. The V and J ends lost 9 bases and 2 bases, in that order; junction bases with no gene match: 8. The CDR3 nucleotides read TGTGCCAGTTTCCCAGGGGGCGCCAACTATGGCTACACCTTC. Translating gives CASFPGGANYGYTF.

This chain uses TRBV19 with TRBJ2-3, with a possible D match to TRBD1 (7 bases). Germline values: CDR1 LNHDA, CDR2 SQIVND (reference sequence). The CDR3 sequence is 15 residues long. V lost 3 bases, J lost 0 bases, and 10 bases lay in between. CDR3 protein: CASSMEGASTDTQYF. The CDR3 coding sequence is TGTGCCAGTAGTATGGAGGGGGCCAGCACAGATACGCAGTATTTT.

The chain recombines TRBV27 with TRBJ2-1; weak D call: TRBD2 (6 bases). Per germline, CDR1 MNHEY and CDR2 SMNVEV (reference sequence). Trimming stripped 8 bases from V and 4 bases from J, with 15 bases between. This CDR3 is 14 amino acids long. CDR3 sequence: CASWFGGGYNEQFF. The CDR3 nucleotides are TGTGCCAGCTGGTTTGGGGGAGGTTACAATGAGCAGTTCTTC.

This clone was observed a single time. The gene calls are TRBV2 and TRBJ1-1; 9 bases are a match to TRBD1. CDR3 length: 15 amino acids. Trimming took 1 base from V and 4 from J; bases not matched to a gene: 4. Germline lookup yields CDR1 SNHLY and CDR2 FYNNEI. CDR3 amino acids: CASSEEGTGITEAFF. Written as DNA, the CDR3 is TGTGCCAGCAGTGAAGAAGGGACAGGGATCACTGAAGCTTTCTTT.

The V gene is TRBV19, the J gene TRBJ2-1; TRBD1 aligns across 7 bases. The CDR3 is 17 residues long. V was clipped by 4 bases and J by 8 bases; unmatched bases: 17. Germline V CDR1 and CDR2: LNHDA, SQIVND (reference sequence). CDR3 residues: CASSKGLTGRGIYEQFF. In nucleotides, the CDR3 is TGTGCCAGTAGTAAAGGTCTGACAGGCAGGGGGATTTATGAGCAGTTCTTC.

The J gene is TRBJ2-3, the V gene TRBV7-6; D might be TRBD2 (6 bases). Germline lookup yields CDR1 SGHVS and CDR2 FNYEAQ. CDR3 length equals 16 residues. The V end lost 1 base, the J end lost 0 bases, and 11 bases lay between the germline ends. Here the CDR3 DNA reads TGTGCCAGCAGCTTAGGACCGGGGGTGAGCACAGATACGCAGTATTTT. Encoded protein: CASSLGPGVSTDTQYF. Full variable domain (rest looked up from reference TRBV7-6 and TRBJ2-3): GAGVSQSPRYKVTKRGQDVALRCDPISGHVSLYWYRQALGQGPEFLTYFNYEAQQDKSGLPNDRFSAERPEGSISTLTIQRTEQRDSAMYRCASSLGPGVSTDTQYFGPGTRLTVL.

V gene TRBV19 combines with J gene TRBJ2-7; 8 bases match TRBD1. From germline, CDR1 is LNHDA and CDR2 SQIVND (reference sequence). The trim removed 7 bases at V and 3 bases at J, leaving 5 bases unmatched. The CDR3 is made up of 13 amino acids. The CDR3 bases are TGTGCCAGTATGGGGACAGGTGGCTACGAGCAGTACTTC. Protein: CASMGTGGYEQYF.